This T cell receptor beta chain was retrieved from a study of cytotoxic CD8 clonotypes in ibrutinib-treated CLL (dated by TCRdb to 2020 to 2022). About the study as a whole: The cohort had about a dozen relapsed/refractory and 15 treatment-naive patients; fewer than 18 were IGHV unmutated. An average of about 260,000 productive templates and 94,082 productive rearrangements was obtained per sample. Cryopreserved peripheral blood mononuclear cells were obtained before treatment, at response, and at either sustained remission or disease progression. Of the roughly 79 people in the trial, 26 had longitudinal samples available. Patients were still on ibrutinib when every remission and progressive disease sample was collected. Response samples were obtained after a median of 12 months of treatment, with a range of about 6 to 40 months. Responses were partial in some 24 patients and complete in 2; after median roughly 69 months follow-up, about 15 stayed in remission and about twelve progressed.

The sample's time point label is to be understood as: approximately eleven months on ibrutinib. For TCR beta library preparation, 1.5 to 2 micrograms of genomic DNA were extracted from the cryopreserved PBMCs. Longitudinal blood samples from CLL patients on ibrutinib monotherapy underwent high-throughput TCR beta sequencing. The patients took part in an open-label, single-center phase 2 trial of ibrutinib monotherapy. Comments on this clone: The specificity of this receptor is unknown. A much larger clone is a single base away; this may be a read error.

According to the germline V gene, CDR1 reads SGHNT and CDR2 reads YENEEA. V loses 2 bases of germline sequence and J loses 1 base, and the interval between the two ends is 8 bases. Spanning cysteine to phenylalanine, the CDR3 consists of 14 amino acids. CDR3 DNA only is kept here, 42 bases in frame from base 1. Here is what the overall study found, with its caveats: Baseline clonality was found to be higher than that of age-matched healthy donors and was strongly correlated with circulating CD8+ T-cell counts. Public clonotypes were rare and either shrank or stayed stable during treatment, and the rise in clonality at ibrutinib response reflected expansion of private clonotypes. An increase in clonality was observed at ibrutinib response, with clonality remaining stable during sustained remission and falling back toward baseline at progression. Sustained-remission and progressing patients did not have matched sampling times, and lymph node repertoires were not examined.

On a MiSeq, deep resolution sequencing aimed for a depth between 1 in 1 million and 1 in 200,000 T cells, with each clonotype covered about 9.9x on average. TCR beta libraries were generated with the immunoSEQ hsTCRB Kit. In the paper's pipeline: Data were analyzed with ImmunoSEQ Data Assistant and ImmunoSEQ Analyzer, with V, D and J genes assigned per IMGT definitions. Clonality, with values ranging from 0 to 1, was calculated as one minus the normalized Shannon entropy of productive rearrangement frequencies. Only overrepresented clonotypes making up at least 0.05% of the repertoire of each patient were included in the public clonotype analysis. Some twelve age-matched healthy donor repertoires from immuneACCESS were used as controls for clonality. The immuneACCESS repertoire file appears here via TCRdb, limited to in-frame rearrangements. These files lack a portion of the clones; in checked studies, under half of the deficit traces to unresolved V genes, and the cause of the others is not known. V, J and clone size reflect that table, while D and trimming were determined from the DNA. This sample lists about 160,000 clones; roughly 77% were detected once. The top ten clones comprise over 2% of the sample.

The clonotype originates from a human donor with chronic lymphocytic leukemia. Rearrangement joined TRBV11-3 to TRBJ1-1; there is no confident call for the D gene. The sequencing here drew on PBMCs, taken after 12 months of ibrutinib treatment. The CDR3 protein: CASSLSLGNTEAFF. DNA sequence: TGTGCCAGCAGCTTATCCCTGGGGAACACTGAAGCTTTCTTT. This CDR3, with the reference TRBV11-3 and TRBJ1-1 proteins standing in past its ends, gives the full variable domain EAGVVQSPRYKIIEKKQPVAFWCNPISGHNTLYWYLQNLGQGPELLIRYENEEAVDDSQLPKDRFSAERLKGVDSTLKIQPAELGDSAVYLCASSLSLGNTEAFFGQGTRLTVV.